This passage covers 20 T cell receptor beta chains from one sample sequenced in a study of T-cell reconstitution after alpha-beta-depleted transplantation in children. TCRbeta library preparation incorporated unique molecular identifiers. Using its own MiXCR run on the PCR reads, TCRdb lists one record per CDR3 protein. This sample has about a million distinct CDR3 sequences; about 31% occur once, and the top ten carry more than 25%. Specimen: PBMCs, mostly from graft donor cells, collected 360 days after TCRalphabeta/CD19-depleted stem cell transplant. The source of these receptors is a boy under three years old who had a stem cell transplant for SCID, so the T cells may come from the graft donor.

This clonotype was picked up a small number of times. The genes are TRBV5-1 and TRBJ2-7; 9 nucleotides match TRBD2. J gave up 5 bases and V 0 bases, and 3 bases lay outside the gene matches. Germline V gives CDR1 SGHRS, CDR2 YFSETQ. The CDR3 extends over 14 amino acids. Written as DNA, the CDR3 is TGCGCCAGCAGCTTGGAGGGACTAGCAAACGAGCAGTACTTC. Protein: CASSLEGLANEQYF.

This clonotype was counted between two and nine times. The CDR3, as DNA: TGTGCCAGCAGCTGGACAGGTTCGGGCACTGAAGCTTTCTTT. This codes for CASSWTGSGTEAFF. The gene calls are TRBV7-9 and TRBJ1-1; 7 bases map to TRBD1. This CDR3 comprises 14 residues. V trimming: 4 bases; J trimming: 4 bases; junction bases outside the gene matches: 6. The germline gives CDR1 SEHNR, CDR2 FQNEAQ (reference sequence). Full variable domain (missing parts from reference TRBV7-9 and TRBJ1-1): DTGVSQNPRHKITKRGQNVTFRCDPISEHNRLYWYRQTLGQGPEFLTYFQNEAQLEKSRLLSDRFSAERPKGSFSTLEIQRTEQGDSAMYLCASSWTGSGTEAFFGQGTRLTVV.

The chain uses TRBV5-1 and TRBJ2-2, with 8 bases that match TRBD1. The V segment lost 0 bases and the J segment 5 bases; nucleotides outside the gene matches: 9. Germline V CDR1 and CDR2: SGHRS, YFSETQ. CDR3 size: 17 residues. The CDR3, as DNA: TGCGCCAGCAGCTTGGTAGCAGGGACAGGTGCGACCGGGGAGCTGTTTTTT. Translation gives CASSLVAGTGATGELFF.

This clonotype has a handful of counts. J is TRBJ2-3 and V is TRBV9; 8 nucleotides line up with TRBD2. There are 15 residues in the CDR3. CDR1 is SGDLS and CDR2 is YYNGEE in the germline V gene. Germline trimming cut 6 bases from V and 2 bases from J; bases unmatched to any gene: 8. The CDR3: CASNRGGGTTDTQYF. In DNA, the CDR3 is TGTGCCAGCAATCGAGGCGGGGGGACCACAGATACGCAGTATTTT. Filled out from reference TRBV9 and TRBJ2-3, the complete variable domain reads DSGVTQTPKHLITATGQRVTLRCSPRSGDLSVYWYQQSLDQGLQFLIQYYNGEERAKGNILERFSAQQFPDLHSELNLSSLELGDSALYFCASNRGGGTTDTQYFGPGTRLTVL.

This clonotype was detected many times. This chain connects TRBV20-1 to TRBJ1-6, with D maybe TRBD1 (5 bases). CDR1 is DFQATT, CDR2 SNEGSKA, per germline (reference sequence). The CDR3 is made up of 15 amino acids. V dropped 3 bases and J dropped 4 bases, with 13 bases sitting between them. Here the CDR3 DNA reads TGCAGTGCTAGGGTTCCGGGGGTATATAATTCACCCCTCCACTTT. Translating gives CSARVPGVYNSPLHF.

CDR3 region: CARPFAGAETQYF. CDR3 bases: TGTGCCAGGCCCTTTGCGGGGGCCGAGACCCAGTACTTC. The chain employs TRBV12-3 or TRBV12-4 and TRBJ2-5; weak D call: TRBD2 (7 bases). The germline V and J ends were trimmed by 9 bases and 5 bases, with 16 bases remaining between them. The length of the CDR3 is 13 residues.

V and J are TRBV12-3 or TRBV12-4 and TRBJ2-3; TRBD1 might be the D (6 bases). CDR3 length equals 14 residues. The ends were cut back, 5 bases at V and 3 bases at J, with 12 bases in the middle. The CDR3, as DNA: TGTGCCAGCAGTACCCGGACAGTGACAGATACGCAGTATTTT. It yields the protein CASSTRTVTDTQYF.

This clonotype was picked up a small number of times. This rearrangement joins TRBV15 to TRBJ2-2; TRBD1 aligns across 9 bases. CDR3 size: 16 residues. Per the germline V gene, CDR1 is LNHNV and CDR2 is YYDKDF (reference sequence). Trimming removed 1 base from V and 5 bases from J; junction bases left unmatched: 5. CDR3 nucleotides: TGTGCCACCAGCAGAGTTAAGACAGGGGGGACCGGGGAGCTGTTTTTT. Amino acids: CATSRVKTGGTGELFF. The full variable domain, rest sourced from reference TRBV15 and TRBJ2-2, is DAMVIQNPRYQVTQFGKPVTLSCSQTLNHNVMYWYQQKSSQAPKLLFHYYDKDFNNEADTPDNFQSRRPNTSFCFLDIRSPGLGDTAMYLCATSRVKTGGTGELFFGEGSRLTVL.

The chain employs TRBV5-1 and TRBJ2-1; no definite D call. V shed 5 bases and J shed 7 bases, with 10 bases lying between them. In germline, CDR1 is SGHRS, CDR2 YFSETQ. There are 12 residues in the CDR3. CDR3 DNA sequence: TGCGCCAGCAGATGGGCGGCAAATGAGCAGTTCTTC. As protein: CASRWAANEQFF.

This clonotype was counted between two and nine times. The CDR3 bases are TGCGCCAGCAGCCCGATGGGGTCTTCGTACACAGATACGCAGTATTTT. Its translation: CASSPMGSSYTDTQYF. The rearrangement links TRBV4-3 to TRBJ2-3; D gene unclear. This CDR3 region has 16 residues. V lost 4 bases to trimming and J lost 2 bases, with 16 bases between them. Germline assignment: CDR1 LGHNA and CDR2 YSLEER.

The chain links TRBV7-6 to TRBJ1-2; D call uncertain. V was clipped by 5 bases and J by 9 bases, with 16 bases between them. Germline CDR1 is SGHVS and CDR2 is FNYEAQ. The length of the CDR3 is 13 residues. The DNA for the CDR3 is TGTGCCAGCAGCGGGCTTGGGAGCCCGAGCTACACCTTC. Translating it yields CASSGLGSPSYTF.

CDR3 loop: CASSLVPEGNEQFF. In DNA form, the CDR3 reads TGCGCCAGCAGCTTGGTACCAGAGGGCAATGAGCAGTTCTTC. The J gene is TRBJ2-1, the V gene TRBV5-1, with a tentative D call TRBD2 (5 bases). Germline V lookup: CDR1 SGHRS, CDR2 YFSETQ. This CDR3 is built from 14 residues. V was trimmed by 0 bases and J by 6 bases, leaving 10 bases between them.

This clonotype was seen at least ten times. The chain links TRBV29-1 to TRBJ1-1; unclear D gene. Trimming removed 6 bases at V and 1 base at J, with 12 bases between. This CDR3 comprises 13 residues. CDR1 and CDR2 (germline): SQVTM, ANQGSEA. The CDR3 loop reads CSVERVRNTEAFF. The DNA for the CDR3 is TGCAGCGTCGAAAGGGTGAGGAACACTGAAGCTTTCTTT. Full variable domain (outside the CDR3, taken from reference TRBV29-1 and TRBJ1-1): SAVISQKPSRDICQRGTSLTIQCQVDSQVTMMFWYRQQPGQSLTLIATANQGSEATYESGFVIDKFPISRPNLTFSTLTVSNMSPEDSSIYLCSVERVRNTEAFFGQGTRLTVV.

The chain combines TRBV20-1 with TRBJ1-2, with D perhaps TRBD1 (6 bases). The CDR3 contains 14 residues. V lost 0 bases, J lost 7 bases, and 15 bases lay in between. The V gene's germline CDR1 is DFQATT and CDR2 SNEGSKA (reference sequence). The CDR3 loop is CSARDSGAIGGYTF. The DNA for the CDR3 is TGCAGTGCTAGAGATTCGGGGGCTATAGGTGGCTACACCTTC.

The chain combines TRBV6-2 or TRBV6-3 with TRBJ2-7; 9 bases match TRBD1. This CDR3 region has 21 residues. V was pared by 3 bases and J by 1 base, with 22 bases of the junction left unmatched. Germline CDR1 reads MNHEY; CDR2 reads SVGEGT. This CDR3 reads CASSYRHWGTGKLPFSYEQYF. The CDR3 nucleotides read TGTGCCAGCAGTTATCGTCACTGGGGGACAGGGAAATTACCCTTTTCCTACGAGCAGTACTTC.

The gene calls are TRBV7-2 and TRBJ2-1, with TRBD2 matching over 13 bases. CDR1 is SGHTA, CDR2 FQGNSA, per germline. J gave up 8 bases and V 5 bases, and 9 bases lay outside the gene matches. The CDR3 spans 16 residues. The DNA of the CDR3 is TGTGCCAGCAGCGTATCGGGACTAGCGGGGCTGGATGAGCAGTTCTTC. This encodes CASSVSGLAGLDEQFF. Full variable domain (missing parts from reference TRBV7-2 and TRBJ2-1): GAGVSQSPSNKVTEKGKDVELRCDPISGHTALYWYRQSLGQGLEFLIYFQGNSAPDKSGLPSDRFSAERTGGSVSTLTIQRTQQEDSAVYLCASSVSGLAGLDEQFFGPGTRLTVL.

The chain uses TRBV20-1 and TRBJ2-5; 10 nucleotides line up with TRBD2. CDR3 length equals 17 residues. Germline V CDR1 and CDR2: DFQATT, SNEGSKA (reference sequence). V gave up 0 bases and J gave up 7 bases; unmatched junction bases: 14. This chain's CDR3 is CSARDLRAGGPPGTQYF. CDR3 DNA sequence: TGCAGTGCTAGAGATCTAAGAGCGGGGGGGCCTCCAGGGACCCAGTACTTC.

The genes are TRBV20-1 and TRBJ1-1; 7 bases fit TRBD1. Germline values: CDR1 DFQATT, CDR2 SNEGSKA (reference sequence). Trimming cost V 4 bases and J 2 bases; bases outside gene matches: 10. CDR3 size: 15 residues. CDR3 in amino acids: CSANPDRRGNTEAFF. Here the CDR3 DNA reads TGCAGTGCTAACCCGGACAGGAGGGGTAACACTGAAGCTTTCTTT.

This clonotype was recorded a few times. V usage is TRBV10-3 and J usage is TRBJ2-7, with TRBD1 identical over 10 bases. With 2 bases clipped from V and 5 bases from J, the junction kept 3 bases outside the gene matches. The CDR3 runs to 14 residues. Germline CDR1 reads ENHRY; CDR2 reads SYGVKD. This chain's CDR3 is CAISEAGTGDEQYF. In DNA form, the CDR3 reads TGTGCCATCAGTGAGGCCGGGACAGGGGACGAGCAGTACTTC.

V and J are TRBV5-5 and TRBJ1-1; D possibly corresponds to TRBD1 (6 bases). Germline CDR1 and CDR2: SGHKS and YYEKEE (reference sequence). The CDR3 has 14 residues. Trimming took off 6 bases at V and 6 bases at J, with 18 bases between the two ends. CDR3 DNA: TGTGCCAGCACCCCGGACAGATCCCGGGCTGAAGCTTTCTTT. Encoded protein: CASTPDRSRAEAFF.